A single sample gave rise to the 3 T cell receptor beta chains below, sequenced in a study of blood T cell repertoires in COVID-19. This table comes from immunoSEQ multiplex PCR, and its TCRdb copy is limited to in-frame clones, with some not included. The data hold roughly 39,000 clones, with approximately 85% observed a single time. The sequencing sample was made of peripheral blood. Source of these receptors: a man in his sixties with acute or convalescent COVID-19.

This chain connects TRBV19 to TRBJ1-5, with TRBD1 matching over 8 bases. Germline V gene sequence: CDR1 LNHDA, CDR2 SQIVND (reference sequence). This CDR3 is built from 15 residues. The ends lost 5 bases at V and 4 bases at J; junction bases unmatched: 7. In nucleotides, the CDR3 is TGTGCCAGTAGTTTGGGACAGGTAAGGAATCAGCCCCAGCATTTT. It encodes CASSLGQVRNQPQHF.

The chain joins TRBV3-1 (or the pseudogene TRBV3-2) to TRBJ2-2; D gene unclear. Trimming removed 1 base at V and 4 bases at J, with 7 bases between. The CDR3 is 14 amino acids. Germline V lookup: CDR1 LGHDT, CDR2 YNNKEL (reference sequence). This chain's CDR3 is CASSQVRVTGELFF. In DNA form, the CDR3 reads TGTGCCAGCAGCCAAGTCCGTGTCACCGGGGAGCTGTTTTTT.

The gene calls are TRBV29-1 and TRBJ2-7; D gene unclear. Germline V gene sequence: CDR1 SQVTM, CDR2 ANQGSEA. There are 12 residues in the CDR3. The V and J ends lost 1 base and 2 bases respectively, with 6 bases between them. In nucleotides, the CDR3 is TGCAGCGTTGAAGTTAACACCTACGAGCAGTACTTC. Protein product: CSVEVNTYEQYF.